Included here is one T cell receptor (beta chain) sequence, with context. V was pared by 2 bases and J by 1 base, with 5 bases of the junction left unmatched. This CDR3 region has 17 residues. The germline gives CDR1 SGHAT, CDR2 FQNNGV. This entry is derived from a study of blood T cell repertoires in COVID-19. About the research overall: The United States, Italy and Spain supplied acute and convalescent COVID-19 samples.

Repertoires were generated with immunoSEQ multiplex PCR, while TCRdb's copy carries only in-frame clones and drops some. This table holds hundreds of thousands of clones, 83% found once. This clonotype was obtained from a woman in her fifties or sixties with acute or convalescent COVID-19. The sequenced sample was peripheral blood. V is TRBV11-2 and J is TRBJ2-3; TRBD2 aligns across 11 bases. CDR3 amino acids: CASSLRTSGPGTDTQYF. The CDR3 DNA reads TGTGCCAGCAGCTTAAGGACTAGCGGGCCAGGCACAGATACGCAGTATTTT.